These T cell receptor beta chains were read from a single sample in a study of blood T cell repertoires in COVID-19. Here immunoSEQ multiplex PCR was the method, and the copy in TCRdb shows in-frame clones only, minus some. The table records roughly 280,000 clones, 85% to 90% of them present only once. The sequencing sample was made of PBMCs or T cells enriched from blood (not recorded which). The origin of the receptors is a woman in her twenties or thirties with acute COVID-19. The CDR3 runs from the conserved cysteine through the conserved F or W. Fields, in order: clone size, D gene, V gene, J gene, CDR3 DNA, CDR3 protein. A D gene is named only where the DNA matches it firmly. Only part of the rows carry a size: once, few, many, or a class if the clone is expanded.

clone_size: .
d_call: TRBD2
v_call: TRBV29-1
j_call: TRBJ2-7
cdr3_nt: TGCAGCGTTGTAACCGGGACTAGCTTCGAGCAGTACTTC
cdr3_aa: CSVVTGTSFEQYF

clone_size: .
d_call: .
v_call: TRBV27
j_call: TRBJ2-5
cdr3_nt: TGTGCCAGCAGTTCGACAGGATGGGGAGAGACCCAGTACTTC
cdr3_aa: CASSSTGWGETQYF

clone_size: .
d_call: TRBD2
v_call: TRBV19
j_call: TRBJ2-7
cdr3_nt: TGTGCCAGTAGTACGACTAGCGGGAGAGGTCGGGGCGAGCAGTACTTC
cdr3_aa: CASSTTSGRGRGEQYF

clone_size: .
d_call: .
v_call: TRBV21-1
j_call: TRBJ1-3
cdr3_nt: TGTGCCAGCATCCAGGGGATGACAGGGGCGATCTCTGGAAACACCATATATTTT
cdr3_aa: CASIQGMTGAISGNTIYF

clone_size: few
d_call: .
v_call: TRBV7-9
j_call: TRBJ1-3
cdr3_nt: TGTGCCAGCAGCCCCGGAGGGAGCGGGGGAAACACCATATATTTT
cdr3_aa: CASSPGGSGGNTIYF

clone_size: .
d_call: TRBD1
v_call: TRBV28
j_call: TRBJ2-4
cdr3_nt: TGTGCCAGCAGTACCGGACAGGCCGGAGGAAACATTCAGTACTTC
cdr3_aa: CASSTGQAGGNIQYF

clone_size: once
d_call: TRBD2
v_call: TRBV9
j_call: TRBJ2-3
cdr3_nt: TGTGCCAGCAGCCCCAGCCAGCGGGAGGGCGGGGATACGCAGTATTTT
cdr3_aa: CASSPSQREGGDTQYF

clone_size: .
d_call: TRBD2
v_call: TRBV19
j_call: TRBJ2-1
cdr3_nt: TGTGCCAGTAGTTCTGTAGCGGGAGGGGACAATGAGCAGTTCTTC
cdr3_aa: CASSSVAGGDNEQFF

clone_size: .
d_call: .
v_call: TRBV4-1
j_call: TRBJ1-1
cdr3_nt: TGCGCCAGCAGCCAAGTGGGGCCGGGCACTGAAGCTTTCTTT
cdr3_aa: CASSQVGPGTEAFF

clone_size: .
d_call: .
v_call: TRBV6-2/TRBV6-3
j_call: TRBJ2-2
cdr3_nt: TGTGCCAGCAGTTATTTCGTCGCCGGGGAGCTGTTTTTT
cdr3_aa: CASSYFVAGELFF

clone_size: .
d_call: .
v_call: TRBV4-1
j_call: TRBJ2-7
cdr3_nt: TGCGCCAGCAGCCAAGAGATTATAACAGACCGCTCCTACGAGCAGTACTTC
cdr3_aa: CASSQEIITDRSYEQYF